This passage covers 28 T cell receptor beta chains from one sample sequenced in a study of blood T cell repertoires in COVID-19. Clones were read by immunoSEQ multiplex PCR, and TCRdb kept only the in-frame ones, dropping some. The sample contains some 190,000 clones, around nine tenths of which appear only once. The source material was peripheral blood. The receptors shown here come from a man younger than 35 with active or convalescent COVID-19.

The rearrangement uses TRBV24-1 and TRBJ2-1, with a weak D call TRBD1 (5 bases). With 4 bases removed from V and 8 bases from J, the gap between germline ends came to 8 bases. The germline CDR1 and CDR2 sequences are KGHDR and SFDVKD. The CDR3 covers 12 residues. The CDR3 loop is CATSEQGHEQFF. As DNA, the CDR3 is TGTGCCACCAGTGAGCAGGGTCATGAGCAGTTCTTC.

With respect to this clone: Other DNA sequences of this sample code for an identical CDR3. J is TRBJ1-1 and V is TRBV5-5, with 7 bases matching TRBD1. Germline CDR1 is SGHKS and CDR2 is YYEKEE (reference sequence). Trimming took 4 bases from V and 2 from J; bases not matched to a gene: 2. This CDR3 comprises 13 residues. In DNA, the CDR3 is TGTGCCAGCAGCCGACAGGGTAACACTGAAGCTTTCTTT. It yields the protein CASSRQGNTEAFF. The full variable domain, its missing parts supplied by reference TRBV5-5 and TRBJ1-1, is DAGVTQSPTHLIKTRGQQVTLRCSPISGHKSVSWYQQVLGQGPQFIFQYYEKEERGRGNFPDRFSARQFPNYSSELNVNALLLGDSALYLCASSRQGNTEAFFGQGTRLTVV.

This chain connects TRBV5-8 to TRBJ2-5; TRBD2 matches 9 bases. The length of the CDR3 is 15 residues. CDR1 is SGHTS and CDR2 is YDEGEE in the germline V gene. V was pared by 3 bases and J by 2 bases, with 5 bases of the junction left unmatched. The CDR3 DNA is TGTGCCAGCAGCTCTGGACTAGCGCTACAAGAGACCCAGTACTTC. It specifies CASSSGLALQETQYF.

This clone appeared a single time. In nucleotides, the CDR3 is TGTGCCAGCAGCCCGTGGGAGGGGTCCGTTACCTGGACCGGGGAGCTGTTTTTT. It translates to CASSPWEGSVTWTGELFF. The chain combines TRBV5-6 with TRBJ2-2; 7 bases agree with TRBD2. The CDR3 has 18 residues. V trimming: 4 bases; J trimming: 5 bases; junction bases outside the gene matches: 17. Germline CDR1 is SGHDT and CDR2 is YYEEEE.

Of note for this clone: Different DNA sequences within this sample yield the same CDR3. The gene calls are TRBV6-5 and TRBJ1-5; 9 bases agree with TRBD1. V lost 6 bases to trimming and J lost 2 bases; unmatched junction nucleotides: 5. The CDR3 is 15 residues long. In germline, CDR1 is MNHEY, CDR2 SVGAGI. CDR3 bases: TGTGCCAGCAGCCTTACAGGGGGCGGCAATCAGCCCCAGCATTTT. Translation: CASSLTGGGNQPQHF.

The genes are TRBV5-4 and TRBJ2-5; D is perhaps TRBD2 (6 bases). Germline V gene data show CDR1 as SGHNT and CDR2 as YYREEE (reference sequence). The length of the CDR3 is 15 residues. V dropped 4 bases and J dropped 1 base, with 14 bases sitting between them. The CDR3 here is CASSPGRGVQETQYF. In DNA, the CDR3 is TGTGCCAGCAGCCCCGGGCGGGGAGTCCAAGAGACCCAGTACTTC. Drawing the rest from reference TRBV5-4 and TRBJ2-5, the complete variable domain is ETGVTQSPTHLIKTRGQQVTLRCSSQSGHNTVSWYQQALGQGPQFIFQYYREEENGRGNFPPRFSGLQFPNYSSELNVNALELDDSALYLCASSPGRGVQETQYFGPGTRLLVL.

The rearrangement links TRBV7-3 to TRBJ2-2; perhaps TRBD1 as D (5 bases). The CDR3 contains 15 residues. CDR1 and CDR2 from the germline V gene are SGHTA and FQGTGA. V lost 5 bases and J 2 bases, leaving 12 bases between the germline ends. This CDR3 reads CASSTGRSNTGELFF. The CDR3 DNA follows: TGTGCCAGCAGCACAGGACGGAGTAACACCGGGGAGCTGTTTTTT.

The chain is built from TRBV10-1 and TRBJ2-7; TRBD2 agrees at 7 bases. V dropped 6 bases and J dropped 0; count of bases not matched to a gene: 5. This CDR3 is 14 amino acids long. Germline V gene lookup returns CDR1 WNHNN and CDR2 SYGVQD (reference sequence). CDR3 protein: CASSEREASYEQYF. The CDR3 DNA reads as TGCGCCAGCAGCGAACGGGAGGCCTCCTACGAGCAGTACTTC.

This clone was seen a few times. The chain joins TRBV9 to TRBJ1-2; 11 nucleotides match TRBD1. The CDR3 loop spans 16 amino acids. CDR1 is SGDLS, CDR2 YYNGEE, per germline. V lost 4 bases and J lost 4; bases outside the gene matches: 9. CDR3 protein: CASSPRTGGALYGYTF. DNA for the CDR3: TGTGCCAGCAGCCCTCGGACAGGGGGCGCCCTCTATGGCTACACCTTC.

V is TRBV15 and J is TRBJ2-7, with 7 bases lining up with TRBD1. The CDR3 has 14 residues. Germline lookup yields CDR1 LNHNV and CDR2 YYDKDF (reference sequence). V shed 1 base, J shed 6 bases, and the junction held 6 bases outside the gene matches. CDR3 in DNA: TGTGCCACCAGCAGAGGCCTACAGGGGTCCGAGCAGTACTTC. It is translated as CATSRGLQGSEQYF. The entire variable domain, with the rest obtained from reference TRBV15 and TRBJ2-7, is as follows: DAMVIQNPRYQVTQFGKPVTLSCSQTLNHNVMYWYQQKSSQAPKLLFHYYDKDFNNEADTPDNFQSRRPNTSFCFLDIRSPGLGDTAMYLCATSRGLQGSEQYFGPGTRLTVT.

This chain joins TRBV5-1 and TRBJ1-5; D not resolved. There are 14 residues in the CDR3. The germline CDR1 and CDR2 sequences are SGHRS and YFSETQ. Trimming shortened V by 0 bases and J by 6 bases, and 10 bases separated the two germline ends. The CDR3: CASSLGQSGQPQHF. The CDR3 DNA is TGCGCCAGCAGCTTGGGTCAATCGGGTCAGCCCCAGCATTTT.

V is TRBV4-1 and J is TRBJ2-5, with 11 bases that match TRBD2. Trimming took 7 bases from V and 5 from J; bases not matched to a gene: 9. The CDR3 runs to 15 residues. The germline V gene encodes CDR1 MGHRA and CDR2 YSYEKL. CDR3 in DNA: TGCGCCAGCAAATTAGCGGGGGGGCCTAGTGAGACCCAGTACTTC. Protein sequence: CASKLAGGPSETQYF.

The chain has TRBV25-1 and TRBJ1-2; 7 bases map to TRBD1. This CDR3 region has 13 residues. Trimming cost V 4 bases and J 4 bases; bases outside gene matches: 3. CDR1 and CDR2 (germline): MGHDK, SYGVNS. The CDR3 sequence: CASSADRAYGYTF. The CDR3 nucleotides are TGTGCCAGCAGTGCTGACAGGGCCTATGGCTACACCTTC.

This chain links TRBV7-9 with TRBJ2-2; weak D call: TRBD2 (5 bases). V lost 3 bases, J lost 6 bases, and 8 bases lay in between. The CDR3 runs 13 residues. Germline CDR1 SEHNR, CDR2 FQNEAQ (reference sequence). CDR3 region: CASSFWTAGELFF. Written as DNA, the CDR3 is TGTGCCAGCAGCTTTTGGACTGCCGGGGAGCTGTTTTTT.

This CDR3 reads CASSWVQGTGELFF. The CDR3, as DNA: TGCGCCAGCAGCTGGGTACAGGGAACCGGGGAGCTGTTTTTT. The chain couples TRBV5-1 to TRBJ2-2, with a weak D call TRBD1 (6 bases). Germline assignment: CDR1 SGHRS and CDR2 YFSETQ. The CDR3 runs 14 residues. The V end lost 3 bases, the J end lost 5 bases, and 11 bases lay between the germline ends. Full variable domain (missing parts from reference TRBV5-1 and TRBJ2-2): KAGVTQTPRYLIKTRGQQVTLSCSPISGHRSVSWYQQTPGQGLQFLFEYFSETQRNKGNFPGRFSGRQFSNSRSEMNVSTLELGDSALYLCASSWVQGTGELFFGEGSRLTVL.

V and J are TRBV7-9 and TRBJ1-1; a possible D gene is TRBD1 (6 bases). The CDR3 extends over 14 amino acids. V lost 5 bases and J 5 bases, leaving 15 bases between the germline ends. Looked up from germline, CDR1 is SEHNR and CDR2 is FQNEAQ (reference sequence). The CDR3: CASSQPDRRTEAFF. DNA for the CDR3: TGTGCCAGCAGCCAACCTGACAGGCGGACTGAAGCTTTCTTT.

This chain uses TRBV9 with TRBJ2-3, with 11 bases fitting TRBD2. This CDR3 is built from 17 residues. V lost 3 bases and J lost 0; bases outside the gene matches: 6. Germline V gene sequence: CDR1 SGDLS, CDR2 YYNGEE. The CDR3 DNA reads TGTGCCAGCAGCGAAAGGGGGACTAGCGGTAGCACAGATACGCAGTATTTT. Translated, it gives CASSERGTSGSTDTQYF.

V and J are TRBV29-1 and TRBJ1-2, with D maybe TRBD1 (5 bases). The CDR3 loop spans 10 amino acids. V was shortened by 6 bases and J by 12 bases, with 14 bases between the two germline ends. Germline V gene sequence: CDR1 SQVTM, CDR2 ANQGSEA. CDR3 protein: CSVRQTIDTF. DNA for the CDR3: TGCAGCGTCAGACAGACAATTGACACCTTC.

This sequence joins TRBV28 and TRBJ1-1; D is perhaps TRBD1 (6 bases). Trimming shortened V by 3 bases and J by 1 base, and 18 bases separated the two germline ends. Per the germline V gene, CDR1 is MDHEN and CDR2 is SYDVKM. The CDR3 is 17 residues long. For the CDR3, the DNA is TGTGCCAGCAGTTTTCCCAAGGGGGATTGGGGGAACACTGAAGCTTTCTTT. As protein: CASSFPKGDWGNTEAFF.

The chain links TRBV10-2 to TRBJ1-2; D unresolved. Germline V gene lookup returns CDR1 WSHSY and CDR2 SAAADI. The V and J ends lost 6 bases and 1 base respectively, with 9 bases between them. This CDR3 spans 13 amino acids. DNA for the CDR3: TGCGCCAGCAGGATAACAAATAACTATGGCTACACCTTC. Amino acid sequence: CASRITNNYGYTF.

This sequence joins TRBV7-8 and TRBJ1-2; perhaps TRBD1 as D (5 bases). This CDR3 region has 14 residues. CDR1 SGHVS and CDR2 FQNEAQ come from the germline V gene. The ends were cut back, 5 bases at V and 4 bases at J, with 14 bases in the middle. In DNA, the CDR3 is TGTGCCAGCAGCAGTTACAGGATACCCTATGGCTACACCTTC. As protein: CASSSYRIPYGYTF.

The rearrangement joins TRBV6-5 to TRBJ1-2, with no clear D. The CDR3 totals 11 residues. Deletions cut 10 bases from V and 1 base from J, with 7 bases between. Germline V gene lookup returns CDR1 MNHEY and CDR2 SVGAGI. The CDR3 bases are TGTGCCACCTGGCTTAACTATGGCTACACCTTC. Amino acid sequence: CATWLNYGYTF.

This clone turned up a few times. This rearrangement joins TRBV18 to TRBJ2-1; TRBD1 might be the D (6 bases). Per the germline V gene, CDR1 is KGHSH and CDR2 is LQKENI. This CDR3 contains 15 residues. The V end lost 4 bases, the J end lost 3 bases, and 13 bases lay between the germline ends. The CDR3 is CASSLQGHGYNEQFF. CDR3 nucleotide sequence: TGTGCCAGCTCACTACAGGGACATGGCTACAATGAGCAGTTCTTC.

The chain recombines TRBV19 with TRBJ2-1; 11 bases map to TRBD2. The CDR3 length is 19 residues. The J segment lost 2 bases and the V segment lost 3 bases, leaving 12 bases of the junction unmatched. Germline CDR1 is LNHDA and CDR2 is SQIVND (reference sequence). CDR3 residues: CASSIVLAGGLGAYNEQFF. Here the CDR3 DNA reads TGTGCCAGTAGTATTGTGTTAGCGGGAGGGCTGGGGGCCTACAATGAGCAGTTCTTC.

V usage is TRBV28 and J usage is TRBJ1-6, with D possibly matching TRBD1 (5 bases). The CDR3 length is 15 residues. From germline, CDR1 is MDHEN and CDR2 SYDVKM. Trimming left V 2 bases short and J 9 bases short, with 14 bases between. This CDR3 reads CASSLGQGFRSPLHF. The CDR3 nucleotides read TGTGCCAGCAGTTTAGGTCAGGGTTTTCGTTCACCCCTCCACTTT.

The chain recombines TRBV21-1 with TRBJ2-1; no DNA check was done on the table's D call, TRBD2. TRBV21-1 is annotated as a pseudogene. This CDR3 spans 15 amino acids. The CDR3: CASPRGVGSYNEQFF. The CDR3 DNA follows: TGTGCCTCCCCCCGGGGGGTTGGGTCCTACAATGAGCAGTTCTTC.

This sequence joins TRBV5-5 and TRBJ1-6; possibly TRBD1 for D (5 bases). V was pared by 4 bases and J by 7 bases, with 15 bases between. CDR1 is SGHKS, CDR2 YYEKEE, per germline (reference sequence). This CDR3 is 15 amino acids long. The CDR3 loop is CASSRRQPENSPLHF. The CDR3 nucleotides read TGTGCCAGCAGCCGTCGACAGCCCGAAAATTCACCCCTCCACTTT.

The rearrangement uses TRBV5-4 and TRBJ2-5, with 8 bases that match TRBD1. Germline V gene lookup returns CDR1 SGHNT and CDR2 YYREEE (reference sequence). This CDR3 is built from 14 residues. V was pared by 4 bases and J by 4 bases, with 6 bases of the junction left unmatched. The chain's CDR3 is CASSPGGLGETQYF. CDR3 DNA: TGTGCCAGCAGCCCAGGGGGCCTGGGAGAGACCCAGTACTTC.